Here is one TCR beta chain with its context. The antigen is undetermined. Germline V gene data show CDR1 as SGHTA and CDR2 as FQGTGA. With 5 bases clipped from V and 5 bases from J, the junction kept 4 bases outside the gene matches. The CDR3 runs to 16 residues. Template for every sorted-subset replicate PCR totaled around 210 ng DNA, roughly 30,000 T cell genomes. This table comes from immunoSEQ multiplex PCR, and its TCRdb copy is limited to in-frame clones, with some not included. This repertoire shows about 1 million clones, under 80% found once; its top ten account for 1.4% to 1.5%. The sample is drawn from a study of shared clonotypes between healthy human individuals. Overall study findings and caveats: Despite large depth, rarefaction showed incomplete sorted-subset sequencing. The study found about 5% of naive CD4 clonotypes shared across several donors. Sample collection involved blood only; tissue repertoires are likely different.

This sequence was found in a man in his late teens or twenties in good health. The specimen was memory CD4+ T cells sorted from blood. Documented subset: CD45RA-negative fraction. This chain uses TRBV7-3 with TRBJ2-1; 15 positions agree with TRBD2. This CDR3 is CASSRGLAGGHNEQFF. The CDR3 DNA sequence: TGTGCCAGCAGCAGGGGACTAGCGGGGGGCCACAATGAGCAGTTCTTC.